This entry lists 23 T cell receptor beta chains sequenced from one sample in a study of post-analysis software for immune sequencing data. Notes on the study in general: Controls had lower frequencies than patients of roughly five TRBV segments, which included TRBV5-6, TRBV5-1 and TRBV20-1.

What these receptors recognize is not known. TCR beta libraries were prepared from cDNA with unique molecular identifiers. TCRdb reprocessed the PCR reads via MiXCR and lists one record per CDR3 protein. The profile shows about 770,000 distinct CDR3 sequences, about half of them singletons. The sample comprised blood. The receptor set was obtained from a girl under 18 with multiple sclerosis.

The table lists this clonotype with a few counts. This chain uses TRBV12-3 or TRBV12-4 with TRBJ2-7; D might be TRBD2 (6 bases). The CDR3 loop spans 16 amino acids. V was cut by 1 base and J by 6 bases, with 19 bases left in between. As DNA, the CDR3 is TGTGCCAGCAGTTTAGGGACGAATCGGGGGAGAGCCGAGCAGTACTTC. This gives the protein CASSLGTNRGRAEQYF.

The chain carries TRBV12-3 or TRBV12-4 and TRBJ1-4; 8 bases are shared with TRBD1. The CDR3 has 15 residues. After removal of 5 bases from V and 8 bases from J, the junction contained 10 bases not matched to a gene. CDR3 sequence reads: CASSGSTGGQEKLFF. Written as DNA, the CDR3 is TGTGCCAGCAGTGGATCTACAGGGGGGCAGGAAAAACTGTTTTTT.

This chain joins TRBV12-3 or TRBV12-4 and TRBJ2-7; 7 bases are a match to TRBD2. Trimming took 1 base from V and 1 from J; bases not matched to a gene: 7. The CDR3 has 16 amino acids. CDR3 DNA: TGTGCCAGCAGTTTAGAGGTCTCTAGCGGATCCTACGAGCAGTACTTC. This encodes CASSLEVSSGSYEQYF.

This chain connects TRBV20-1 to TRBJ1-1; TRBD1 aligns across 9 bases. J was trimmed by 1 base and V by 5 bases; bases with no gene match: 2. Germline-derived CDR1 and CDR2 are DFQATT and SNEGSKA (reference sequence). The CDR3 has 13 amino acids. CDR3 nucleotides: TGCAGTGCTTCGGACAGGGGGAACACTGAAGCTTTCTTT. Protein: CSASDRGNTEAFF.

The chain employs TRBV7-2 and TRBJ2-3; D gene uncertain. CDR1 and CDR2 (germline): SGHTA, FQGNSA. V lost 1 base to trimming and J lost 8 bases, with 22 bases between them. The CDR3 runs 17 residues. The CDR3 nucleotides are TGTGCCAGCAGCTTAGTTGTGCTATCGGGCCCGACGGTTACGCAGTATTTT. It yields the protein CASSLVVLSGPTVTQYF.

This clonotype appeared a few times. The rearrangement links TRBV20-1 to TRBJ1-2; TRBD1 agrees at 7 bases. There are 13 residues in the CDR3. The V gene's germline CDR1 is DFQATT and CDR2 SNEGSKA (reference sequence). V dropped 0 bases and J dropped 8; count of bases not matched to a gene: 6. CDR3 loop: CSARDDRVRGYTF. For the CDR3, the DNA is TGCAGTGCTAGAGATGACAGGGTGAGAGGCTACACCTTC.

This clonotype occurred a few times. V gene TRBV4-3 combines with J gene TRBJ2-1; tentatively, D is TRBD1 (5 bases). V lost 0 bases and J lost 8, with 17 bases in between. This CDR3 is 16 amino acids long. CDR1 and CDR2 (germline): LGHNA, YSLEER. CDR3 in amino acids: CASSQEPQGGDYEQFF. The DNA of the CDR3 is TGCGCCAGCAGCCAAGAACCCCAGGGTGGTGATTATGAGCAGTTCTTC.

V usage is TRBV30 and J usage is TRBJ2-7; D tentatively reads TRBD1 or TRBD2 (5 bases each). Looked up from germline, CDR1 is GTSNPN and CDR2 is SVGIG (reference sequence). The CDR3 covers 15 residues. V lost 0 bases to trimming and J lost 0 bases, with 12 bases between them. This CDR3 reads CAWSVRGDGSYEQYF. CDR3 DNA: TGTGCCTGGAGTGTACGAGGGGACGGCTCCTACGAGCAGTACTTC.

A few counts support this clonotype. J is TRBJ1-2 and V is TRBV6-5; a possible D gene is TRBD1 (5 bases). The germline V gene has CDR1 MNHEY and CDR2 SVGAGI. With 2 bases removed from V and 4 bases from J, the gap between germline ends came to 11 bases. The CDR3 runs 14 residues. This chain's CDR3 is CASSYGQGTYGYTF. In DNA, the CDR3 is TGTGCCAGCAGTTACGGGCAGGGTACCTATGGCTACACCTTC.

The chain carries TRBV7-2 and TRBJ2-7; D may correspond to TRBD1 or TRBD2 (5 bases each). The CDR3 has 16 residues. CDR1 and CDR2 from the germline V gene are SGHTA and FQGNSA. Deletions cut 1 base from V and 3 bases from J, with 16 bases between. The CDR3 sequence: CASSLERGILGYEQYF. The CDR3 DNA sequence: TGTGCCAGCAGCTTAGAGAGGGGCATTTTGGGCTACGAGCAGTACTTC. The complete variable domain, with remaining parts taken from reference TRBV7-2 and TRBJ2-7, reads GAGVSQSPSNKVTEKGKDVELRCDPISGHTALYWYRQSLGQGLEFLIYFQGNSAPDKSGLPSDRFSAERTGGSVSTLTIQRTQQEDSAVYLCASSLERGILGYEQYFGPGTRLTVT.

V gene TRBV7-9 combines with J gene TRBJ2-1; 11 bases line up with TRBD2. The CDR3 totals 14 residues. J lost 7 bases, V lost 5 bases, and 4 bases had no gene match. The germline V gene has CDR1 SEHNR and CDR2 FQNEAQ (reference sequence). The CDR3 sequence is CASSTRLAGNEQFF. For the CDR3, the DNA is TGTGCCAGCAGCACCCGACTAGCGGGAAATGAGCAGTTCTTC.

The chain has TRBV6-6 and TRBJ2-5, with 8 nucleotides matching TRBD2. The CDR3 is 15 amino acids. Germline V CDR1 and CDR2: MNHNY, SVGAGI (reference sequence). J gave up 3 bases and V 5 bases, and 8 bases lay outside the gene matches. The CDR3 is CASSPGAGVKETQYF. The DNA of the CDR3 is TGTGCCAGCAGTCCCGGAGCGGGAGTAAAAGAGACCCAGTACTTC.

The V gene is TRBV7-6, the J gene TRBJ2-7, with 9 positions matching TRBD2. The trim removed 3 bases at V and 5 bases at J, leaving 2 bases unmatched. The CDR3 is made up of 13 amino acids. From germline, CDR1 is SGHVS and CDR2 FNYEAQ. The CDR3 loop is CASSLGLADEQYF. The DNA of the CDR3 is TGTGCCAGCAGCTTGGGACTAGCCGACGAGCAGTACTTC. Based on the CDR3 plus reference TRBV7-6 and TRBJ2-7, the full variable domain is GAGVSQSPRYKVTKRGQDVALRCDPISGHVSLYWYRQALGQGPEFLTYFNYEAQQDKSGLPNDRFSAERPEGSISTLTIQRTEQRDSAMYRCASSLGLADEQYFGPGTRLTVT.

This chain links TRBV28 with TRBJ2-4; TRBD1 agrees at 8 bases. From germline, CDR1 is MDHEN and CDR2 SYDVKM. This CDR3 comprises 18 residues. The trim removed 3 bases at V and 0 bases at J, leaving 10 bases unmatched. The CDR3, as DNA: TGTGCCAGCAGTTTGGACAGGGAATTAGCCTTAGCCAAAAACATTCAGTACTTC. This translates into CASSLDRELALAKNIQYF.

The V call is TRBV28, the J call TRBJ2-3; TRBD1 aligns across 7 bases. Losses at the gene ends were 3 bases for V and 2 bases for J; bases not matched to a gene: 11. Germline CDR1 MDHEN, CDR2 SYDVKM. CDR3 length equals 17 residues. Here the CDR3 DNA reads TGTGCCAGCAGTTTGCTGTCGTGGGACAGCGACACAGATACGCAGTATTTT. Protein product: CASSLLSWDSDTDTQYF.

This clonotype has ten or more counts. This sequence joins TRBV24-1 and TRBJ2-4; D unresolved. The CDR3 has 13 amino acids. Germline CDR1 KGHDR, CDR2 SFDVKD. The V end lost 3 bases, the J end lost 6 bases, and 8 bases lay between the germline ends. The CDR3 DNA is TGTGCCACCAGTGATACGTTTACAAACATTCAGTACTTC. This gives the protein CATSDTFTNIQYF.

This clonotype was counted only a few times. The chain carries TRBV29-1 and TRBJ2-1, with D possibly being TRBD1 (5 bases). This CDR3 has 15 residues. V was cut by 1 base and J by 6 bases, with 16 bases left in between. The germline V gene encodes CDR1 SQVTM and CDR2 ANQGSEA. For the CDR3, the DNA is TGCAGCGTTGAAGGGGTTCAGGGCGAAGGCAATGAGCAGTTCTTC. Its protein product is CSVEGVQGEGNEQFF.

V gene TRBV7-2 combines with J gene TRBJ2-1; unclear D gene. Germline CDR1 is SGHTA and CDR2 is FQGNSA. V dropped 4 bases and J dropped 0 bases, with 16 bases sitting between them. The CDR3 is 17 amino acids. CDR3 residues: CASSWKGALSSYNEQFF. The DNA for the CDR3 is TGTGCCAGCAGCTGGAAGGGTGCCTTGAGCTCCTACAATGAGCAGTTCTTC. The whole variable domain, filled in from reference TRBV7-2 and TRBJ2-1, reads GAGVSQSPSNKVTEKGKDVELRCDPISGHTALYWYRQSLGQGLEFLIYFQGNSAPDKSGLPSDRFSAERTGGSVSTLTIQRTQQEDSAVYLCASSWKGALSSYNEQFFGPGTRLTVL.

This clonotype was detected a few times. V is TRBV29-1 and J is TRBJ2-3; 14 nucleotides agree with TRBD2. The trim removed 7 bases at V and 5 bases at J, leaving 5 bases unmatched. From germline, CDR1 is SQVTM and CDR2 ANQGSEA. The CDR3 extends over 14 amino acids. CDR3 loop: CSAGLAGGGDTQYF. The CDR3 DNA is TGCAGCGCCGGACTAGCGGGAGGTGGAGATACGCAGTATTTT.

This clonotype turned up a few times. This sequence joins TRBV5-1 and TRBJ2-5; 7 bases fit TRBD2. Judging by the DNA end, TRBJ2-7 fits better; the J call may be wrong. The CDR3 consists of 17 residues. CDR1 is SGHRS and CDR2 is YFSETQ in the germline V gene. The CDR3: CASSLGTLAVGPYEQYF. The DNA for the CDR3 is TGCGCCAGCAGCTTGGGGACTCTAGCGGTCGGCCCCTACGAGCAGTACTTC.

This chain links TRBV20-1 with TRBJ2-1; 10 bases fit TRBD2. V lost 5 bases, J lost 8 bases, and 15 bases stayed unmatched. The length of the CDR3 is 16 residues. Germline V gene data show CDR1 as DFQATT and CDR2 as SNEGSKA (reference sequence). CDR3 DNA: TGCAGTGCTGGACCCCGGCTAGCGGGAGAGTTCTATGAGCAGTTCTTC. This sequence encodes CSAGPRLAGEFYEQFF.

The genes are TRBV5-6 and TRBJ2-7; TRBD2 aligns across 8 bases. The J call may be mistaken, given a closer DNA end match to TRBJ2-5. The germline CDR1 and CDR2 sequences are SGHDT and YYEEEE. The CDR3 consists of 15 residues. CDR3 amino acids: CASSSPGLGGETQYF. CDR3 bases: TGTGCCAGCAGTAGCCCGGGACTAGGGGGAGAGACCCAGTACTTC.

The chain employs TRBV2 and TRBJ2-1; TRBD2 matches at 7 bases. Germline V CDR1 and CDR2: SNHLY, FYNNEI. This CDR3 comprises 15 residues. Trimming at V came to 5 bases and at J to 2 bases, leaving 6 bases not matched to a gene. The DNA of the CDR3 is TGTGCCAGCAGTTTACTAGCGACACCCTACAATGAGCAGTTCTTC. Residues: CASSLLATPYNEQFF.